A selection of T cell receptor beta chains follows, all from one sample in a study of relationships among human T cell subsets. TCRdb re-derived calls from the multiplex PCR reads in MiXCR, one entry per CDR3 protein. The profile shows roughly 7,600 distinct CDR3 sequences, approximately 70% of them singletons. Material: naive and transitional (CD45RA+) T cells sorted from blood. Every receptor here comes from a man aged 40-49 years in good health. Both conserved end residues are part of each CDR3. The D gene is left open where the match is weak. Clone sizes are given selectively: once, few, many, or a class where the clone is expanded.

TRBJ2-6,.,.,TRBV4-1,TGCGCCAGCGGGTTAGCTCGGCAGGCTGGGGCCAACGTCCTGACTTTC,CASGLARQAGANVLTF
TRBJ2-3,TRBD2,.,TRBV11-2,TGTGCCAGCAGCTCTTTAGCGGGAGAAAGCACAGATACGCAGTATTTT,CASSSLAGESTDTQYF
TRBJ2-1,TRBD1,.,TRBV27,TGTGCCAGCAGTTTCGGACAGGGGAGTGGAGATGAGCAGTTCTTC,CASSFGQGSGDEQFF
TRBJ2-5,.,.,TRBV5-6,TGTGCCAGCAGCTTATTTCCGAGGGGGGAGACCCAGTACTTC,CASSLFPRGETQYF
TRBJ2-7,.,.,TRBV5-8,TGTGCCAGCAGCTCAAGAGCGGCCTCCTACGAGCAGTACTTC,CASSSRAASYEQYF
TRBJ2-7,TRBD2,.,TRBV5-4,TGTGCCAGCAGCACGGGACTAGCGGGCTACAAGCAGTACTTC,CASSTGLAGYKQYF
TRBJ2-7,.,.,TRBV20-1,TGCAGTGCGATCAAGGAAAACAGGGCTGGGAACGAGCAGTACTTC,CSAIKENRAGNEQYF
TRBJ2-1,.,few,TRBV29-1,TGCAGCGCGTACGGGACTTTGCGCAATGAGCAGTTCTTC,CSAYGTLRNEQFF
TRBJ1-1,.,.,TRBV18,TGTGCCAGCTCTCCCTATAAGGAGGGGACTGAAGCTTTCTTT,CASSPYKEGTEAFF
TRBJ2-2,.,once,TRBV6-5,TGTGCCAGCAGTTACCCCGACTGGTGGGACACCGGGGAGCTGTTTTTT,CASSYPDWWDTGELFF
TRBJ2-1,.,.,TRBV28,TGTGCCAGCAGTTTAACTAGCAATGAGCAGTTCTTC,CASSLTSNEQFF
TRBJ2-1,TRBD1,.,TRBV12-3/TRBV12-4,TGTGCCAGCAGTTTAGTCGGGACAGGGCTCAATGAGCAGTTCTTC,CASSLVGTGLNEQFF
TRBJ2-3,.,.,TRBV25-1,TGTGCCAGCAGTGAGGGGGCGTCAGGGAACACAGATACGCAGTATTTT,CASSEGASGNTDTQYF
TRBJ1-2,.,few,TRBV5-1,TGCGCCAGCAGGTTCACCTCGTTACAGCAGTCTAACTATGGCTACACCTTC,CASRFTSLQQSNYGYTF
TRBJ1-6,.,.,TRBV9,TGTGCCAGCAGCGGCAGCAATTCACCCCTCCACTTT,CASSGSNSPLHF
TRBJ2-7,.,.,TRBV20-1,TGCAGTGCTAGACCACGTGATCAAGCCAACTACGAGCAGTACTTC,CSARPRDQANYEQYF
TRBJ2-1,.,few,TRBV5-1,TGCGCCAGCCGTGAGCGGGCAAACAATGAGCAGTTCTTC,CASRERANNEQFF
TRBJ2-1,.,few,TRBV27,TGTGCCAGCAGTTTAGGCCTAGCAAGCGAGCAGTTCTTC,CASSLGLASEQFF
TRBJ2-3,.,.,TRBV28,TGTGCCAGCAGTTTGGAGGAGGACCATCCTAGCACAGATACGCAGTATTTT,CASSLEEDHPSTDTQYF
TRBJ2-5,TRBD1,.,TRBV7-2,TGTGCCAGCAGCTTAGCACAGGGGCCCAAGTACTTC,CASSLAQGPKYF
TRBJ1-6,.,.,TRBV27,TGTGCCAGCAGTTTTCGAGAAGGCTCACCCCTCCACTTT,CASSFREGSPLHF
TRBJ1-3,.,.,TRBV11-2,TGTGCCAGCAGCTCCCGAGGCACCATATATTTT,CASSSRGTIYF
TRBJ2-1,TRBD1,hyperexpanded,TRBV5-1,TGCGCCAGCAGCTTGGAACAGGGGGTGCGGTCGGATGAGCAGTTCTTC,CASSLEQGVRSDEQFF
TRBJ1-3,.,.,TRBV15,TGTGCCACCAGCAGCTCGGGAAGCACCATATATTTT,CATSSSGSTIYF
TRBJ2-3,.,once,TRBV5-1,TGCGCCAGCAGCTTGGATGGTGTGTGGACTAGCACAGATACGCAGTATTTT,CASSLDGVWTSTDTQYF
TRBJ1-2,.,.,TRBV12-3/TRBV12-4,TGTGCCAGCAGTTTCGGGTCGGAAGGCTACACCTTC,CASSFGSEGYTF
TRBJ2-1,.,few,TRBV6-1,TGTGCCAGCATGTGGGGTCCTGAGCAGTTCTTC,CASMWGPEQFF
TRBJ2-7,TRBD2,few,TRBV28,TGTGCCAGCAGCCCTGGGGCAGGGAGGGCCTACGAGCAGTACTTC,CASSPGAGRAYEQYF
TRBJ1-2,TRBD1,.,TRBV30,TGTGCCTGGATAGACAGGGGAAATGGCTACACCTTC,CAWIDRGNGYTF
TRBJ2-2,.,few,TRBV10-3,TGTGCCCACCGTGGGGCCGGGGAGCTGTTTTTT,CAHRGAGELFF
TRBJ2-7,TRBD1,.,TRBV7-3,TGTGCCAGCAGCGGTGGGACAGGGGGTCGCAACGAGCGGTACTTC,CASSGGTGGRNERYF
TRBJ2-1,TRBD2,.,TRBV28,TGTGCCAGCAGTTTCCCCGGACTAGCGGGAGGCAGTGAGCAGTTCTTC,CASSFPGLAGGSEQFF
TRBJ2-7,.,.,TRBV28,TGTGCCAGCAGTTTCGCAGGGCAGGGATCCTACGAGCAGTACTTC,CASSFAGQGSYEQYF
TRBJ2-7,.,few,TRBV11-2,TGTGCCAGCAGCTCGGGTTCGCTTTTCGAGCAGTACTTC,CASSSGSLFEQYF